These 22 T cell receptor beta chains were sequenced from one sample in a study of shared clonotypes between healthy human individuals. Sequenced by immunoSEQ multiplex PCR; TCRdb stores in-frame clones only, minus some. This table has approximately 500,000 clones, roughly 85% appearing once. The sequencing input was PBMCs. The receptors here all came from a woman aged 40 to 50 in good health. Some clones in this sample may be carry-over from other donors' samples.

This clone was detected only a few times. The chain links TRBV27 to TRBJ1-2; D uncertain. This CDR3 spans 13 amino acids. CDR1 and CDR2 from the germline V gene are MNHEY and SMNVEV (reference sequence). Between the trimmed V and J ends, which lost 5 bases and 4 bases, there was a span of 11 bases. The CDR3 DNA reads TGTGCCAGCAGTCTTGTGGGTGGCTATGGCTACACCTTC. Translating it yields CASSLVGGYGYTF.

V and J are TRBV5-1 and TRBJ2-3; 7 nucleotides agree with TRBD2. Losses at the gene ends were 4 bases for V and 3 bases for J; bases not matched to a gene: 5. The CDR3 is made up of 14 amino acids. Per germline, CDR1 SGHRS and CDR2 YFSETQ. The CDR3 coding sequence is TGCGCCAGCAGCAGGGCGGGAGCGACAGATACGCAGTATTTT. As protein: CASSRAGATDTQYF. Full variable domain (rest looked up from reference TRBV5-1 and TRBJ2-3): KAGVTQTPRYLIKTRGQQVTLSCSPISGHRSVSWYQQTPGQGLQFLFEYFSETQRNKGNFPGRFSGRQFSNSRSEMNVSTLELGDSALYLCASSRAGATDTQYFGPGTRLTVL.

The chain joins TRBV9 to TRBJ2-5; D is unresolved. In germline, CDR1 is SGDLS, CDR2 YYNGEE. V lost 0 bases, J lost 5 bases, and 8 bases lay in between. The CDR3 consists of 13 residues. CDR3 amino acids: CASSVDILETQYF. CDR3 DNA sequence: TGTGCCAGCAGCGTAGATATCCTGGAGACCCAGTACTTC.

This chain connects TRBV28 to TRBJ2-5; D may be TRBD2 (6 bases). The CDR3 spans 14 residues. Trimming left V 4 bases short and J 4 bases short, with 13 bases between. Germline V lookup: CDR1 MDHEN, CDR2 SYDVKM. The CDR3: CASSYPRGRETQYF. DNA of the CDR3: TGTGCCAGCAGTTATCCGCGGGGACGAGAGACCCAGTACTTC.

V usage is TRBV5-1 and J usage is TRBJ1-4; D remains ambiguous. The CDR3 has 13 amino acids. The germline V gene has CDR1 SGHRS and CDR2 YFSETQ. Trimming stripped 0 bases from V and 11 bases from J, with 11 bases between. Written as DNA, the CDR3 is TGCGCCAGCAGCTTGGGGGGAAAAAAGAAACTGTTTTTT. This gives the protein CASSLGGKKKLFF.

The chain employs TRBV29-1 and TRBJ1-2; the match to TRBD1 covers 8 bases. The CDR3 contains 11 residues. Germline-derived CDR1 and CDR2 are SQVTM and ANQGSEA. J was trimmed by 8 bases and V by 6 bases; bases with no gene match: 5. CDR3 residues: CSVAGGDGYTF. DNA for the CDR3: TGCAGCGTGGCAGGGGGCGACGGCTACACCTTC.

The gene calls are TRBV12-1 and TRBJ2-7; TRBD2, the table's D call, lacks a check against the DNA. TRBV12-1 is a pseudogene locus. The CDR3 is 17 amino acids. CDR3 loop: CASSLGLGLAGSYEQYF. CDR3 DNA: TGTGCCAGCAGCTTGGGCTTGGGACTAGCGGGCTCCTACGAGCAGTACTTC.

CDR3 nucleotide sequence: TGCGCCAGCATGGGACCCGGGGAGCTGTTTTTT. It translates to CASMGPGELFF. J is TRBJ2-2 and V is TRBV5-1; D possibly uses TRBD1 or TRBD2 (5 bases each). CDR1 and CDR2 (germline): SGHRS, YFSETQ. V was trimmed by 6 bases and J by 6 bases, leaving 6 bases between them. The CDR3 totals 11 residues.

This sequence joins TRBV5-6 and TRBJ2-1; D is perhaps TRBD2 (7 bases). Per germline, CDR1 SGHDT and CDR2 YYEEEE. The CDR3 extends over 15 amino acids. V was clipped by 3 bases and J by 6 bases, with 16 bases between them. The CDR3 loop reads CASSWGLADRNEQFF. The CDR3 nucleotides read TGTGCCAGCAGCTGGGGGCTAGCGGACCGCAATGAGCAGTTCTTC.

The V gene is TRBV27, the J gene TRBJ2-3, with 11 positions matching TRBD2. Germline-derived CDR1 and CDR2 are MNHEY and SMNVEV (reference sequence). Trimming removed 5 bases from V and 5 bases from J; junction bases left unmatched: 6. The CDR3 consists of 15 residues. The CDR3 DNA sequence: TGTGCCAGCAGTGTACTAGCGGGAGACAAAGATACGCAGTATTTT. Amino acids: CASSVLAGDKDTQYF.

V gene TRBV28 combines with J gene TRBJ1-5; D ambiguous. The CDR3 runs 14 residues. V dropped 3 bases and J dropped 2 bases, with 8 bases sitting between them. CDR1 is MDHEN and CDR2 is SYDVKM in the germline V gene. The CDR3 protein is CASSFAFGNQPQHF. The DNA for the CDR3 is TGTGCCAGCAGTTTTGCGTTTGGCAATCAGCCCCAGCATTTT.

A word on this clone: Other nucleotide sequences in the sample specify the same CDR3. The chain uses TRBV28 and TRBJ1-1, with D uncertain. V lost 6 bases to trimming and J lost 6 bases, with 8 bases between them. Germline V lookup: CDR1 MDHEN, CDR2 SYDVKM. This CDR3 has 11 amino acids. The DNA of the CDR3 is TGTGCCAGCAGGGGTAGCGCTGAAGCTTTCTTT. It translates to CASRGSAEAFF.

The chain recombines TRBV28 with TRBJ2-1, with a possible D match to TRBD2 (6 bases). The CDR3 covers 15 residues. V was shortened by 6 bases and J by 0 bases, with 12 bases between the two germline ends. The germline CDR1 and CDR2 sequences are MDHEN and SYDVKM. As DNA, the CDR3 is TGTGCCAGCAGCTTAGCGGAGAGCTCCTACAATGAGCAGTTCTTC. Its protein product is CASSLAESSYNEQFF.

Only a few counts were recorded for this clone. This sequence joins TRBV27 and TRBJ1-5, with D possibly matching TRBD1 (6 bases). There are 16 residues in the CDR3. Trimming cost V 6 bases and J 1 base, with 16 bases left between them. From germline, CDR1 is MNHEY and CDR2 SMNVEV (reference sequence). The CDR3 region has the DNA TGTGCCAGCAGGCCAATACAGGGTACGAGCAATCAGCCCCAGCATTTT. Its protein is CASRPIQGTSNQPQHF.

The genes are TRBV7-3 and TRBJ1-1; tentatively, D is TRBD1 (6 bases). The CDR3 length is 14 residues. The V gene lost 4 bases and the J gene lost 0 bases, with 9 bases spanning the gap. From germline, CDR1 is SGHTA and CDR2 FQGTGA. The CDR3 here is CASSSTGMNTEAFF. DNA for the CDR3: TGTGCCAGCAGCTCGACAGGCATGAACACTGAAGCTTTCTTT. The complete variable domain, with remaining parts taken from reference TRBV7-3 and TRBJ1-1, reads GAGVSQTPSNKVTEKGKYVELRCDPISGHTALYWYRQSLGQGPEFLIYFQGTGAADDSGLPNDRFFAVRPEGSVSTLKIQRTERGDSAVYLCASSSTGMNTEAFFGQGTRLTVV.

The chain joins TRBV7-2 to TRBJ2-1, with TRBD2 matching 13 bases. Germline V gene data show CDR1 as SGHTA and CDR2 as FQGNSA. The V and J ends lost 5 bases and 6 bases, in that order; junction bases with no gene match: 7. CDR3 size: 16 residues. The CDR3 loop is CASSTGLAGKANEQFF. Written as DNA, the CDR3 is TGTGCCAGCAGCACGGGACTAGCGGGGAAGGCCAATGAGCAGTTCTTC.

The chain is built from TRBV6-4 and TRBJ2-2; D may be TRBD1 (6 bases). The V end was cut by 6 bases, the J end by 6 bases, with 20 bases between. The CDR3 runs 16 residues. The germline V gene encodes CDR1 MRHNA and CDR2 SNTAGT. The CDR3 loop reads CASSFTPTGSAGELFF. The CDR3, as DNA: TGTGCCAGCAGCTTCACACCAACAGGGTCGGCCGGGGAGCTGTTTTTT.

The gene calls are TRBV27 and TRBJ2-7; D remains unclear. The germline V gene has CDR1 MNHEY and CDR2 SMNVEV (reference sequence). The CDR3 is 14 residues long. Trimming pared 6 bases from V and 1 base from J, leaving 13 bases between. The CDR3 coding sequence is TGTGCCAGCAGCCCTACAGTTATGTCCTACGAGCAGTACTTC. Translated, it gives CASSPTVMSYEQYF.

The chain couples TRBV15 to TRBJ1-1; D is uncertain. Germline assignment: CDR1 LNHNV and CDR2 YYDKDF (reference sequence). V dropped 0 bases and J dropped 2 bases, with 13 bases sitting between them. This CDR3 contains 16 residues. The CDR3 DNA reads as TGTGCCACCAGCAGAGAGGCAGCCTGGGTTAACACTGAAGCTTTCTTT. Protein: CATSREAAWVNTEAFF. The full variable domain, completed using reference TRBV15 and TRBJ1-1, is DAMVIQNPRYQVTQFGKPVTLSCSQTLNHNVMYWYQQKSSQAPKLLFHYYDKDFNNEADTPDNFQSRRPNTSFCFLDIRSPGLGDTAMYLCATSREAAWVNTEAFFGQGTRLTVV.

A word on this clone: At one boundary the junction diverges from the germline segment, which might be a read error. V and J are TRBV18 and TRBJ2-3, with TRBD2 matching 8 bases. The germline CDR1 and CDR2 sequences are KGHSH and LQKENI. The CDR3 contains 16 residues. CDR3 in amino acids: CASPPPSGRSTDTQYF. The DNA of the CDR3 is TGTGCCAGCCCACCCCCCAGCGGGAGAAGCACAGATACGCAGTATTTT.

This chain uses TRBV13 with TRBJ2-7, with TRBD2 as a possible D gene (5 bases). Trimming pared 0 bases from V and 3 bases from J, leaving 6 bases between. The germline V gene encodes CDR1 PRHDT and CDR2 FYEKMQ (reference sequence). The CDR3 extends over 13 amino acids. This CDR3 reads CASSLGGDYEQYF. CDR3 sequence (DNA): TGTGCCAGCAGCTTAGGCGGGGACTACGAGCAGTACTTC.

The gene calls are TRBV19 and TRBJ2-5, with 8 nucleotides matching TRBD1. Germline V gene data show CDR1 as LNHDA and CDR2 as SQIVND (reference sequence). Germline trimming cut 6 bases from V and 2 bases from J; bases unmatched to any gene: 2. CDR3 length: 13 residues. Here the CDR3 DNA reads TGTGCCAGTAGACGGACAGGGCAAGAGACCCAGTACTTC. It specifies CASRRTGQETQYF.